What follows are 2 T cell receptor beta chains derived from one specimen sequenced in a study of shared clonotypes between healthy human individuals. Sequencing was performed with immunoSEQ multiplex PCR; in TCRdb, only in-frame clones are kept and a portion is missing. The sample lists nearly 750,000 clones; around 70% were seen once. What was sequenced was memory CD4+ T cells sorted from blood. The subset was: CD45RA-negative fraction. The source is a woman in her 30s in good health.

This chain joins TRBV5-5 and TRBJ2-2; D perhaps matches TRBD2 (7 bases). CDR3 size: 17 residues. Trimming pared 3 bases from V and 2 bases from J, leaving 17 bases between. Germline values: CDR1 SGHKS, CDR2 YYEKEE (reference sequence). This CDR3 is CASSSSPGGANTGELFF. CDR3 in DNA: TGTGCCAGCAGCTCCAGCCCGGGGGGCGCAAACACCGGGGAGCTGTTTTTT.

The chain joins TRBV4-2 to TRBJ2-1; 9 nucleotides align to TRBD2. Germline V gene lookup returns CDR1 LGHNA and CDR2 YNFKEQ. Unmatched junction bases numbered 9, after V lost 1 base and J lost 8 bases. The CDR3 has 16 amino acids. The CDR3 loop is CASSQVGSGRYHEQFF. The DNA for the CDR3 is TGTGCCAGCAGCCAAGTAGGAAGCGGGAGGTACCATGAGCAGTTCTTC.